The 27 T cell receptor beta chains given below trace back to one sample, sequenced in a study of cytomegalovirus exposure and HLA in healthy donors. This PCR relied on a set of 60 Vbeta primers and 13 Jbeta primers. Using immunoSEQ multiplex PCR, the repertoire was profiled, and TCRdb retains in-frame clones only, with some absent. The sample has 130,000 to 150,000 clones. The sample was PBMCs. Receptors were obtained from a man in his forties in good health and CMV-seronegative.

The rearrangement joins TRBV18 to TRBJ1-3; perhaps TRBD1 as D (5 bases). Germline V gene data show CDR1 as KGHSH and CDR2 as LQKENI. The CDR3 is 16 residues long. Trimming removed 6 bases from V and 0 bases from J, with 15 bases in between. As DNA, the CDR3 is TGTGCCAGCTCCTTGGACACTATAAGCTCTGGAAACACCATATATTTT. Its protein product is CASSLDTISSGNTIYF.

CDR3 loop: CASSQRTRGSSYNEQFF. The CDR3 DNA is TGCGCCAGCAGCCAAAGAACAAGGGGGTCCTCCTACAATGAGCAGTTCTTC. This chain links TRBV4-3 with TRBJ2-1, with D maybe TRBD1 (6 bases). Germline CDR1 LGHNA, CDR2 YSLEER. CDR3 length: 17 amino acids. The ends were cut back, 2 bases at V and 0 bases at J, with 14 bases in the middle.

In DNA, the CDR3 is TGCAGCGTTATGGCAGGGTGGGGACTTGAGGAAAAACTGTTTTTT. Protein sequence: CSVMAGWGLEEKLFF. The chain carries TRBV29-1 and TRBJ1-4; possibly TRBD1 for D (5 bases). V lost 5 bases and J 8 bases, leaving 21 bases between the germline ends. The CDR3 is 15 residues long. The germline V gene encodes CDR1 SQVTM and CDR2 ANQGSEA.

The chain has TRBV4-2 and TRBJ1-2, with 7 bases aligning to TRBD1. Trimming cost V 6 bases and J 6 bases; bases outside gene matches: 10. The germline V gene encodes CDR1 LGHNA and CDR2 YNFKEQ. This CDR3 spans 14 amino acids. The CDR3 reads CASRLRTGGHGYTF. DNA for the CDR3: TGTGCCAGCAGATTAAGGACAGGCGGGCATGGCTACACCTTC.

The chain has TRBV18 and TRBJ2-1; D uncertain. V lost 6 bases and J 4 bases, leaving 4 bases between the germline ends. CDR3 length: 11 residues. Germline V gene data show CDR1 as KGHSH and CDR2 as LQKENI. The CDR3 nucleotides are TGTGCCAGCTCCCAATACAATGAGCAGTTCTTC. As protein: CASSQYNEQFF.

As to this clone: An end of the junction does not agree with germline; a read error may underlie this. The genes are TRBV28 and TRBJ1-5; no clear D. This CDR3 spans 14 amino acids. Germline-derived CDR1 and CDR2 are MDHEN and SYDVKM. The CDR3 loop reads CASSLSQSNQPQHF. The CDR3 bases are TGTGCCAGTAGTTTATCACAGAGCAATCAGCCCCAGCATTTT.

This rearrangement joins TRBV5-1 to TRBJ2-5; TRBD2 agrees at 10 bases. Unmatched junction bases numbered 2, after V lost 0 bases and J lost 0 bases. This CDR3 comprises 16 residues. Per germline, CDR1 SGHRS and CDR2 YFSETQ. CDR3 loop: CASSLGSGGYQETQYF. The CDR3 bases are TGCGCCAGCAGCTTGGGTAGCGGGGGGTACCAAGAGACCCAGTACTTC.

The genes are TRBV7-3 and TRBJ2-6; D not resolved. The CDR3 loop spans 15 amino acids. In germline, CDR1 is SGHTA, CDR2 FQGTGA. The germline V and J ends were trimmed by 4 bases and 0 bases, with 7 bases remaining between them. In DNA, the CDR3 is TGTGCCAGCAGCTACTCTTTCTCTGGGGCCAACGTCCTGACTTTC. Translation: CASSYSFSGANVLTF.

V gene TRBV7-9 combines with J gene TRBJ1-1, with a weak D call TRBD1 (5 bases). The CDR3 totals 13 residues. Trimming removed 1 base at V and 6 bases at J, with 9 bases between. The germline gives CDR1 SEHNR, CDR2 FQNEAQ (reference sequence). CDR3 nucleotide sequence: TGTGCCAGCAGCTTAGTTGGGGCCCCTGAAGCTTTCTTT. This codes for CASSLVGAPEAFF.

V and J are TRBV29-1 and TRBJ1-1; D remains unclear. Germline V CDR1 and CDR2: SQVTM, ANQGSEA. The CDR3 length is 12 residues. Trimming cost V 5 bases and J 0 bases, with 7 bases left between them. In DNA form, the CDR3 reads TGCAGCGTTCAGACACTGAACACTGAAGCTTTCTTT. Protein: CSVQTLNTEAFF.

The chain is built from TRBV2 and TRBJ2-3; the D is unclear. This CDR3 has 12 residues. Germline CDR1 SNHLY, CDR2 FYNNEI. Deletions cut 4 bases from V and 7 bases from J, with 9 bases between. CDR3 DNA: TGTGCCAGCAGTGGGGCTTCCTATACGCAGTATTTT. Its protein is CASSGASYTQYF.

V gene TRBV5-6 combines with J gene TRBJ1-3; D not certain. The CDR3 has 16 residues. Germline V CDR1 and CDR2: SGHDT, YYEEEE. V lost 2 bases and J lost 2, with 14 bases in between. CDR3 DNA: TGTGCCAGCAGCTTTCGACGCAGACTGACTGGAAACACCATATATTTT. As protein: CASSFRRRLTGNTIYF.

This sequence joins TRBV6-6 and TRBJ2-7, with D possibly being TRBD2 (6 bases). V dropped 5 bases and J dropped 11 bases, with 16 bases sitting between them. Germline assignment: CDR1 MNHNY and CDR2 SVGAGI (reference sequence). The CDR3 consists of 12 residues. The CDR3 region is CASSKGSGSEYF. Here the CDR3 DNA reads TGTGCCAGCAGTAAAGGGAGCGGGTCCGAGTACTTC.

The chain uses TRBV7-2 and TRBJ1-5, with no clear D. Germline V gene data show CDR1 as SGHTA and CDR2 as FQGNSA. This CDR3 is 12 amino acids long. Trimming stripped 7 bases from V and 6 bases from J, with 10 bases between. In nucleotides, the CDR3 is TGTGCCAGCAACCGCCCGGGTCAGCCCCAGCATTTT. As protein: CASNRPGQPQHF.

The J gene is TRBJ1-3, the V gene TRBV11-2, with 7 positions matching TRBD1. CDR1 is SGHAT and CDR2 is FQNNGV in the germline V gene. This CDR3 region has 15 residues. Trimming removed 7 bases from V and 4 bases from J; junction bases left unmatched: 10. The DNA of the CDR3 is TGTGCCAGCAACCCCCTGAGGGGGCTCGGAAACACCATATATTTT. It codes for CASNPLRGLGNTIYF.

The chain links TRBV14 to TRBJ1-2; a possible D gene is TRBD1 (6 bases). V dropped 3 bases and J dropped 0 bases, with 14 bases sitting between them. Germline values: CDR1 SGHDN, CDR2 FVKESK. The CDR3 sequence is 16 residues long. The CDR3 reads CASSHSTQGTNYGYTF. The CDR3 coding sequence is TGTGCCAGCAGCCATTCTACACAGGGAACTAACTATGGCTACACCTTC.

The CDR3 region is CASSPRGQSYEQYF. In DNA form, the CDR3 reads TGTGCCAGCAGCCCCCGGGGACAGTCCTACGAGCAGTACTTC. The chain combines TRBV13 with TRBJ2-7; TRBD1 matches 7 bases. With 5 bases clipped from V and 1 base from J, the junction kept 5 bases outside the gene matches. CDR3 length: 14 residues. CDR1 and CDR2 (germline): PRHDT, FYEKMQ (reference sequence). Supplemented by reference TRBV13 and TRBJ2-7, the full variable domain reads AAGVIQSPRHLIKEKRETATLKCYPIPRHDTVYWYQQGPGQDPQFLISFYEKMQSDKGSIPDRFSAQQFSDYHSELNMSSLELGDSALYFCASSPRGQSYEQYFGPGTRLTVT.

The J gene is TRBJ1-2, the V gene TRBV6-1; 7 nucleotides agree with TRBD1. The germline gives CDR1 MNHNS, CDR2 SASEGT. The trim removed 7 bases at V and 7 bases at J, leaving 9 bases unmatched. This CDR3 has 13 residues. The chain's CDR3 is CASTTTGPGGYTF. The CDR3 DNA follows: TGTGCCAGCACAACGACAGGGCCAGGTGGCTACACCTTC.

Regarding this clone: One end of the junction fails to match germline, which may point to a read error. The CDR3 nucleotides are TGTGCCAGCACCTTAGATCGGGGGGGCACTGAAGCTTTCTTT. Amino acid sequence: CASTLDRGGTEAFF. The chain is built from TRBV7-2 and TRBJ1-1; weak D call: TRBD1 (5 bases). Germline V CDR1 and CDR2: SGHTA, FQGNSA. This CDR3 has 14 amino acids.

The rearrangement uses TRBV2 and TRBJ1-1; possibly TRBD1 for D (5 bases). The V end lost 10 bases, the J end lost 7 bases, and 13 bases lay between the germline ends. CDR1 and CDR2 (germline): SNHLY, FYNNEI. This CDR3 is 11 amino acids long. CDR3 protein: CAKGAGGEAFF. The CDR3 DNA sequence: TGTGCCAAAGGCGCCGGGGGTGAAGCTTTCTTT. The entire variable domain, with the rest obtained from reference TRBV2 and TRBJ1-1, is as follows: EPEVTQTPSHQVTQMGQEVILRCVPISNHLYFYWYRQILGQKVEFLVSFYNNEISEKSEIFDDQFSVERPDGSNFTLKIRSTKLEDSAMYFCAKGAGGEAFFGQGTRLTVV.

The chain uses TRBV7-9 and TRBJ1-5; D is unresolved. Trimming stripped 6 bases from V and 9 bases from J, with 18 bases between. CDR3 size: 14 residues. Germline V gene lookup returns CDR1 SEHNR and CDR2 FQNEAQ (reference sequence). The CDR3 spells CASSRDGMTWPQHF. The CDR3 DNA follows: TGTGCCAGCAGTAGAGACGGCATGACTTGGCCCCAGCATTTT.

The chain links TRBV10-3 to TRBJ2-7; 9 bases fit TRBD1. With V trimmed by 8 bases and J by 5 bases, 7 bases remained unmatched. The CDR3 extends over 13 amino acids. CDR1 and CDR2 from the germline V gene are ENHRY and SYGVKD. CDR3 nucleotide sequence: TGTGCCATCTCCGGGACAGGGCCCAACGAGCAGTACTTC. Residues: CAISGTGPNEQYF.

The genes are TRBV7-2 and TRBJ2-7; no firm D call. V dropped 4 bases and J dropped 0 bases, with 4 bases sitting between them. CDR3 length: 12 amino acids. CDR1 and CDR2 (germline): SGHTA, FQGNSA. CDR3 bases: TGTGCCAGCAGCTACAACTCCTACGAGCAGTACTTC. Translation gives CASSYNSYEQYF.

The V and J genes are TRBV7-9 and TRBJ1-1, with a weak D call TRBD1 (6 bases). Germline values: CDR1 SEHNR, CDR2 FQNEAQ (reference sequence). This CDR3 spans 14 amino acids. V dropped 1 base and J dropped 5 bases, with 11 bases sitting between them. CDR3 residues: CASSLGGGRTEAFF. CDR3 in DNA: TGTGCCAGCAGCTTAGGGGGGGGGCGAACTGAAGCTTTCTTT. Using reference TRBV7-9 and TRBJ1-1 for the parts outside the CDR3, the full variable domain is DTGVSQNPRHKITKRGQNVTFRCDPISEHNRLYWYRQTLGQGPEFLTYFQNEAQLEKSRLLSDRFSAERPKGSFSTLEIQRTEQGDSAMYLCASSLGGGRTEAFFGQGTRLTVV.

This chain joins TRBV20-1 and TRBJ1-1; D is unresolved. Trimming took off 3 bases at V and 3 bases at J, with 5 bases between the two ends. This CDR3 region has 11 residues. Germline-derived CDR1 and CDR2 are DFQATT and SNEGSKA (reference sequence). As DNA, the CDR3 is TGCAGTGCTAGCTCGGACACTGAAGCTTTCTTT. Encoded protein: CSASSDTEAFF.

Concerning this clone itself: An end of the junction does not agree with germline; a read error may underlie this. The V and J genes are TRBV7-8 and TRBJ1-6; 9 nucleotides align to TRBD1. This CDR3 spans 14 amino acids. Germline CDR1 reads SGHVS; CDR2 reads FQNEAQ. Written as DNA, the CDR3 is TGTGTCAGCAGCTCGGACAGGGGAAATTCACCCCTCCACTTT. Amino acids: CVSSSDRGNSPLHF.

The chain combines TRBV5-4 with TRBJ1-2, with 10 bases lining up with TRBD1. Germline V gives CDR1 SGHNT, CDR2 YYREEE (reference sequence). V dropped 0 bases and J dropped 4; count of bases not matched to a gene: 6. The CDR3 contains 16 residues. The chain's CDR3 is CASSLAQTGGIYGYTF. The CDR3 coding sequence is TGTGCCAGCAGCTTGGCCCAGACAGGGGGCATCTATGGCTACACCTTC. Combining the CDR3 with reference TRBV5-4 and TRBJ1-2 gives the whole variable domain ETGVTQSPTHLIKTRGQQVTLRCSSQSGHNTVSWYQQALGQGPQFIFQYYREEENGRGNFPPRFSGLQFPNYSSELNVNALELDDSALYLCASSLAQTGGIYGYTFGSGTRLTVV.